Detailed here is one T cell receptor beta chain. Its antigen is currently unknown. Profiled with immunoSEQ multiplex PCR; TCRdb holds only in-frame clones, not every one. The table has some 110,000 clones, approximately 83% seen once. Germline values: CDR1 LGHNA, CDR2 YNFKEQ. The CDR3 has 15 amino acids. V dropped 1 base and J dropped 4 bases, with 11 bases sitting between them. These data belong to a study of T cell responses to AZD1222 COVID-19 vaccine. The study, taken as a whole, reports: The reported proportion of spike-specific TCRs targeting unmutated variant regions was nearly half. White British people made up most donors, females outnumbered males, and clonal diversity was possibly underestimated.

V is TRBV4-2 and J is TRBJ1-5; D gene ambiguous. Sequenced here: peripheral blood, sampled on day 0 of MenACWY control vaccination. This receptor was identified in an adult in good health. The CDR3 DNA follows: TGTGCCAGCAGCCAAGGTGGCCTGAGTAATCAGCCCCAGCATTTT. Residues: CASSQGGLSNQPQHF.